This T cell receptor beta chain appears in the sequencing data of a study of CD8 T cells in ankylosing spondylitis. TCRdb independently ran MiXCR on the 5' RACE reads; one entry per CDR3 protein. This table has 200,000 to 300,000 distinct CDR3 sequences, 20% to 30% appearing once. In germline, CDR1 is DFQATT, CDR2 SNEGSKA (reference sequence). V lost 8 bases, J lost 6 bases, and 22 bases lay in between. CDR3 length: 14 amino acids. This clonotype appeared a few times. This clonotype originated in a male donor with ankylosing spondylitis or in good health (not recorded which). Sequencing was performed on blood, either unsorted or a sorted T cell fraction (not recorded which). This chain uses TRBV20-1 with TRBJ1-2; D remains ambiguous. CDR3 protein: CSTGVVRETDGYTF. CDR3 nucleotides: TGCAGTACCGGCGTGGTCCGGGAAACCGATGGCTACACCTTC.